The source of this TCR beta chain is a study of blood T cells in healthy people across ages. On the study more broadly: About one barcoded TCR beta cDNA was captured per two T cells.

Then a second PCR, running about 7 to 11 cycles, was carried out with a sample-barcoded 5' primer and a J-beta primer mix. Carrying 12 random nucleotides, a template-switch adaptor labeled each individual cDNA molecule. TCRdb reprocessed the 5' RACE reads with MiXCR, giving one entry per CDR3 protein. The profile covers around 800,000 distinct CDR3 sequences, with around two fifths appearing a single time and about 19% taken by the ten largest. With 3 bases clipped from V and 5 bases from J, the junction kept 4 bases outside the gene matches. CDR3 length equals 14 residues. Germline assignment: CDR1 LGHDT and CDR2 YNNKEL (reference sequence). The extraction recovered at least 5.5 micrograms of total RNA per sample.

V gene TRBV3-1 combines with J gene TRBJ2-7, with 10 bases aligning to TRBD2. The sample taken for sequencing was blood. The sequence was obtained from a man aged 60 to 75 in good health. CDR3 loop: CASSHGTSDNEQYF. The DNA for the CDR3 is TGTGCCAGCAGCCACGGGACTAGCGACAACGAGCAGTACTTC.